The entry that follows covers one TCR beta chain sequence. The data were obtained in a study of Ad26.COV2.S vaccination and SARS-CoV-2 variants. The overall study: Enrolled in COV1001, the donor was in the Ad26.COV2.S trial arm, which received the vaccine.

Described treatment: some 19 received Ad26.COV2.S at low or high dose, single or two shots; roughly 5 received placebo; per-sample allocation not given. Repertoires come from day 63 after the first vaccine or placebo injection. This vaccine is an Ad26 vector that expresses the Wuhan-strain SARS-CoV-2 spike. V gave up 5 bases and J gave up 2 bases, with 10 bases separating them. This CDR3 spans 13 amino acids. Some clones are missing from TCRdb's copy, which holds only in-frame ones; the method was immunoSEQ multiplex PCR. The sample lists over 350,000 clones, more than 85% occurring once. This receptor was taken from a person aged 18-60 years who received the Ad26.COV2.S COVID-19 vaccine or a placebo. The sequences come from peripheral blood, collected in a trial of Ad26.COV2.S vaccine versus placebo. The chain couples TRBV12-3 or TRBV12-4 to TRBJ2-7; D gene uncertain. For the CDR3, the DNA is TGTGCCAGCAGTACGGCGCCCGCCTACGAGCAGTACTTC. Protein: CASSTAPAYEQYF.